These T cell receptor beta chains were read from a single sample in a study of cytomegalovirus exposure and HLA in healthy donors. The data were produced by immunoSEQ multiplex PCR, yet TCRdb's version contains in-frame clones alone and is incomplete. The sample records about 94,000 clones, under 85% being singletons. Sequencing was carried out using PBMCs. All receptors derive from a male donor in good health and CMV-seronegative. The CDR3 runs from the conserved cysteine through the conserved F or W. D genes are given only for firm matches. Part of the rows lack a size; the others show once, few, many or a class for expanded clones.

CDR3aa | CDR3nt | len | j_gene | v_gene | d_gene | abundance
CASSWESWGQFF | TGTGCCAGCAGCTGGGAGTCCTGGGGGCAGTTCTTC | 12 | TRBJ2-1 | TRBV7-8 | NA | few
CASSFSGTSGRNEQFF | TGTGCCAGCAGCTTCTCCGGGACTAGCGGGAGGAATGAGCAGTTCTTC | 16 | TRBJ2-1 | TRBV7-6 | TRBD2 | NA
CASSSGTGDTGELFF | TGTGCCAGCAGTTCTGGGACAGGCGACACCGGGGAGCTGTTTTTT | 15 | TRBJ2-2 | TRBV6-5 | TRBD1 | NA
CASSGAGTGVSPQHF | TGCGCCAGCAGTGGGGCCGGGACAGGGGTCTCGCCCCAGCATTTT | 15 | TRBJ1-5 | TRBV10-2 | TRBD1 | NA
CASSMSGTGVYEQYF | TGTGCCAGTAGTATGTCCGGGACAGGAGTCTACGAGCAGTACTTC | 15 | TRBJ2-7 | TRBV19 | TRBD1 | NA
CASSLVPVLGRGF | TGTGCCAGCAGCTTAGTCCCGGTTCTTGGGCGGGGCTTT | 13 | TRBJ1-1 | TRBV7-9 | NA | NA
CAWNSRGPTEAFF | TGTGCCTGGAACTCAAGGGGGCCCACTGAAGCTTTCTTT | 13 | TRBJ1-1 | TRBV30 | TRBD1 | NA
CSVGGSYEQYF | TGCAGCGTTGGAGGATCCTACGAGCAGTACTTC | 11 | TRBJ2-7 | TRBV29-1 | NA | NA
CASSSYRGNYEQYF | TGTGCCAGCAGTTCCTACAGGGGGAACTACGAGCAGTACTTC | 14 | TRBJ2-7 | TRBV6-6 | TRBD1 | NA
CASMGDRDSRSPLHF | TGTGCCAGCATGGGGGACAGGGACAGTCGGTCACCCCTCCACTTT | 15 | TRBJ1-6 | TRBV2 | TRBD1 | NA
CASSQEQDQPQHF | TGCGCCAGCAGCCAAGAACAGGATCAGCCCCAGCATTTT | 13 | TRBJ1-5 | TRBV4-3 | NA | NA